The 27 T cell receptor beta chains presented below share a single source sample, sequenced in a study of chemoradiotherapy in HPV16-positive cancers. The repertoire was sequenced with immunoSEQ multiplex PCR; TCRdb's copy has only in-frame clones and lacks some. The sample has 4,000 to 5,500 clones, roughly 90% seen once; the top ten hold 3% to 3.5%. The sample consisted of tumor tissue, taken from a patient who underwent chemoradiotherapy. The receptors derive from a human donor with HPV-associated anogenital cancer.

The chain couples TRBV11-2 to TRBJ2-3; possibly TRBD1 or TRBD2 for D (7 bases each). The CDR3 is 17 residues long. Trimming removed 5 bases from V and 4 bases from J, with 22 bases in between. The germline V gene encodes CDR1 SGHAT and CDR2 FQNNGV. The CDR3, as DNA: TGTGCCAGCAGCCAGGGGGGGGGCCAGGGTAGGTCAGATACGCAGTATTTT. Amino acids: CASSQGGGQGRSDTQYF. The full variable domain, completed using reference TRBV11-2 and TRBJ2-3, is EAGVAQSPRYKIIEKRQSVAFWCNPISGHATLYWYQQILGQGPKLLIQFQNNGVVDDSQLPKDRFSAERLKGVDSTLKIQPAKLEDSAVYLCASSQGGGQGRSDTQYFGPGTRLTVL.

The chain carries TRBV19 and TRBJ2-7, with 8 nucleotides matching TRBD1. Trimming removed 4 bases from V and 6 bases from J; junction bases left unmatched: 8. This CDR3 is built from 14 residues. Germline V lookup: CDR1 LNHDA, CDR2 SQIVND (reference sequence). This CDR3 reads CASSTRGRGPEQYF. CDR3 nucleotides: TGTGCCAGTAGTACTCGGGGCAGGGGGCCCGAGCAGTACTTC.

The chain combines TRBV27 with TRBJ2-6; perhaps TRBD1 as D (6 bases). In germline, CDR1 is MNHEY, CDR2 SMNVEV (reference sequence). V shed 5 bases and J shed 0 bases, with 17 bases lying between them. This CDR3 has 18 residues. CDR3 sequence (DNA): TGTGCCAGCAGTCCAAGGCCCCCAGGGGCCTCTGGGGCCAACGTCCTGACTTTC. Amino acid sequence: CASSPRPPGASGANVLTF.

Comments on this clone: At one end the junction does not follow the germline gene, possibly because of a read error. V and J are TRBV7-7 and TRBJ2-2; 12 bases line up with TRBD1. Germline values: CDR1 SSHAT, CDR2 FNYEAQ (reference sequence). The CDR3 extends over 15 amino acids. The CDR3 spells CASTPGQGATGELFF. In DNA form, the CDR3 reads TGTGCTAGCACCCCGGGACAGGGGGCCACCGGGGAGCTGTTTTTT.

V is TRBV6-1 and J is TRBJ2-2, with D perhaps given as TRBD1 or TRBD2 (5 bases each). The ends were cut back, 6 bases at V and 7 bases at J, with 15 bases in the middle. This CDR3 contains 14 residues. From germline, CDR1 is MNHNS and CDR2 SASEGT. CDR3 DNA sequence: TGTGCCAGCAGGAGGGAACAGGTAGTCGGGGAGCTGTTTTTT. As protein: CASRREQVVGELFF.

The rearrangement joins TRBV28 to TRBJ1-5; no reliable D call. V lost 1 base and J lost 7, with 14 bases in between. The germline gives CDR1 MDHEN, CDR2 SYDVKM. The CDR3 has 15 amino acids. The DNA for the CDR3 is TGTGCCAGCAGTTTATTTCAAGACAAGTGGCAGCCCCAGCATTTT. This gives the protein CASSLFQDKWQPQHF. Drawing the rest from reference TRBV28 and TRBJ1-5, the complete variable domain is DVKVTQSSRYLVKRTGEKVFLECVQDMDHENMFWYRQDPGLGLRLIYFSYDVKMKEKGDIPEGYSVSREKKERFSLILESASTNQTSMYLCASSLFQDKWQPQHFGDGTRLSIL.

The chain has TRBV2 and TRBJ1-6; no clear D gene. Deletions cut 5 bases from V and 7 bases from J, with 9 bases between. Germline CDR1 is SNHLY and CDR2 is FYNNEI. The CDR3 has 13 residues. CDR3 region: CASSRTGNSPLHF. Here the CDR3 DNA reads TGTGCCAGCAGTCGGACGGGAAATTCACCCCTCCACTTT.

The chain couples TRBV4-2 to TRBJ2-3, with 9 bases that match TRBD1. The CDR3 is 17 amino acids. The V gene's germline CDR1 is LGHNA and CDR2 YNFKEQ. Trimming cost V 1 base and J 2 bases; bases outside gene matches: 7. For the CDR3, the DNA is TGTGCCAGCAGCCAAGGTTCACAGGGGGCGGCCACAGATACGCAGTATTTT. Amino acid sequence: CASSQGSQGAATDTQYF.

The chain is built from TRBV27 and TRBJ1-1; maybe TRBD1 (5 bases). Germline loops: CDR1 MNHEY, CDR2 SMNVEV (reference sequence). The CDR3 consists of 12 residues. Trimming took 2 bases from V and 6 from J, leaving 7 bases between them. The CDR3 DNA reads as TGTGCCAGCAGTTTAGGGGGTTCTGAAGCTTTCTTT. This codes for CASSLGGSEAFF.

The CDR3 region is CASSLGSRGQDTQYF. The CDR3 nucleotides are TGTGCCAGCAGCCTCGGGAGTAGGGGTCAAGATACGCAGTATTTT. The rearrangement uses TRBV9 and TRBJ2-3, with TRBD2 as a possible D gene (6 bases). The CDR3 has 15 amino acids. CDR1 SGDLS and CDR2 YYNGEE come from the germline V gene. Trimming left V 4 bases short and J 5 bases short, with 17 bases between.

The V and J genes are TRBV11-2 and TRBJ2-1, with D uncertain. Germline CDR1 and CDR2: SGHAT and FQNNGV. V was trimmed by 5 bases and J by 4 bases, leaving 3 bases between them. CDR3 size: 11 residues. CDR3 sequence: CASSQYNEQFF. Here the CDR3 DNA reads TGTGCCAGCAGCCAATACAATGAGCAGTTCTTC. Variable domain in full (rest from reference TRBV11-2 and TRBJ2-1): EAGVAQSPRYKIIEKRQSVAFWCNPISGHATLYWYQQILGQGPKLLIQFQNNGVVDDSQLPKDRFSAERLKGVDSTLKIQPAKLEDSAVYLCASSQYNEQFFGPGTRLTVL.

The V call is TRBV9, the J call TRBJ2-2; TRBD1 agrees at 7 bases. CDR3 length: 13 residues. Germline CDR1 is SGDLS and CDR2 is YYNGEE. V lost 4 bases and J lost 4; bases outside the gene matches: 1. The CDR3 coding sequence is TGTGCCAGCAGCTCAGGGGGCACCGGGGAGCTGTTTTTT. It is translated as CASSSGGTGELFF. Filled out from reference TRBV9 and TRBJ2-2, the complete variable domain reads DSGVTQTPKHLITATGQRVTLRCSPRSGDLSVYWYQQSLDQGLQFLIQYYNGEERAKGNILERFSAQQFPDLHSELNLSSLELGDSALYFCASSSGGTGELFFGEGSRLTVL.

The rearrangement links TRBV4-3 to TRBJ1-1, with TRBD1 identical over 8 bases. V was clipped by 3 bases and J by 3 bases; unmatched bases: 6. This CDR3 has 15 amino acids. Germline CDR1 LGHNA, CDR2 YSLEER. The CDR3: CASSHRDRGDTEAFF. DNA of the CDR3: TGCGCCAGCAGCCACCGCGACAGGGGCGACACTGAAGCTTTCTTT.

V is TRBV19 and J is TRBJ2-6; 9 bases map to TRBD1. V lost 7 bases and J lost 2; bases outside the gene matches: 12. CDR1 and CDR2 from the germline V gene are LNHDA and SQIVND (reference sequence). The CDR3 covers 18 residues. CDR3 sequence: CASTPRDRVNPGANVLTF. For the CDR3, the DNA is TGTGCCAGTACCCCTCGGGACAGGGTAAATCCTGGGGCCAACGTCCTGACTTTC.

The V gene is TRBV6-4, the J gene TRBJ2-3; TRBD2 matches at 9 bases. The CDR3 sequence is 14 residues long. The germline CDR1 and CDR2 sequences are MRHNA and SNTAGT. Germline trimming cut 3 bases from V and 5 bases from J; bases unmatched to any gene: 3. The CDR3: CASSESGGQDTQYF. The CDR3 bases are TGTGCCAGCAGTGAAAGCGGGGGGCAAGATACGCAGTATTTT.

The rearrangement joins TRBV28 to TRBJ1-2; 11 nucleotides match TRBD1. V dropped 4 bases and J dropped 7; count of bases not matched to a gene: 8. This CDR3 has 15 amino acids. Germline lookup yields CDR1 MDHEN and CDR2 SYDVKM. CDR3 residues: CASSSRDRGYGGYTF. In DNA form, the CDR3 reads TGTGCCAGCAGTTCCCGGGACAGGGGGTACGGTGGCTACACCTTC.

The rearrangement uses TRBV4-3 and TRBJ1-1, with a tentative D call TRBD1 (6 bases). V was cut by 4 bases and J by 8 bases, with 20 bases left in between. The germline V gene encodes CDR1 LGHNA and CDR2 YSLEER. The CDR3 contains 15 residues. The DNA of the CDR3 is TGCGCCAGCAGCCGACAGGTTGGTCCCGGTTCGGAAGCTTTCTTT. Translation: CASSRQVGPGSEAFF.

CDR3 in amino acids: CASTSMNTEAFF. CDR3 DNA: TGTGCCAGCACCTCGATGAACACTGAAGCTTTCTTT. J is TRBJ1-1 and V is TRBV6-6, with D unclear. Germline V gene sequence: CDR1 MNHNY, CDR2 SVGAGI (reference sequence). Trimming pared 7 bases from V and 0 bases from J, leaving 6 bases between. The CDR3 loop spans 12 amino acids.

J is TRBJ1-1 and V is TRBV20-1, with no clear D. Germline values: CDR1 DFQATT, CDR2 SNEGSKA (reference sequence). This CDR3 comprises 11 residues. Trimming left V 3 bases short and J 7 bases short, with 9 bases between. The CDR3 sequence: CSASWRDEAFF. The CDR3 coding sequence is TGCAGTGCTAGCTGGCGGGATGAAGCTTTCTTT.

The rearrangement uses TRBV19 and TRBJ2-5; 7 bases align to TRBD2. Germline lookup yields CDR1 LNHDA and CDR2 SQIVND (reference sequence). After removal of 2 bases from V and 3 bases from J, the junction contained 3 bases not matched to a gene. This CDR3 spans 14 amino acids. The CDR3 DNA is TGTGCCAGTAGTATAAAAGCGGGGAAAGAGACCCAGTACTTC. Translated: CASSIKAGKETQYF.

The genes are TRBV6-4 and TRBJ2-3; 11 bases are a match to TRBD2. CDR1 is MRHNA and CDR2 is SNTAGT in the germline V gene. Trimming removed 0 bases from V and 8 bases from J; junction bases left unmatched: 1. The CDR3 covers 14 residues. For the CDR3, the DNA is TGTGCCAGCAGTGACTCTAGCGGGGGGGCTACGCAGTATTTT. This codes for CASSDSSGGATQYF.

The chain is built from TRBV4-3 and TRBJ2-1; TRBD2 aligns across 9 bases. With V trimmed by 1 base and J by 2 bases, 3 bases remained unmatched. Germline CDR1 and CDR2: LGHNA and YSLEER. This CDR3 has 16 amino acids. The CDR3 region has the DNA TGCGCCAGCAGCCAAGTAGCGGGGGAACCCTACAATGAGCAGTTCTTC. It yields the protein CASSQVAGEPYNEQFF.

The genes are TRBV6-6 and TRBJ2-3, with a possible D match to TRBD1 (6 bases). The length of the CDR3 is 15 residues. Germline V lookup: CDR1 MNHNY, CDR2 SVGAGI (reference sequence). The V gene lost 8 bases and the J gene lost 2 bases, with 17 bases spanning the gap. The CDR3 loop is CASLNQGPITDTQYF. The CDR3 coding sequence is TGTGCCAGCCTTAATCAGGGGCCCATCACAGATACGCAGTATTTT.

This chain connects TRBV7-9 to TRBJ2-7, with 10 bases identical to TRBD2. There are 14 residues in the CDR3. V lost 7 bases and J lost 2; bases outside the gene matches: 5. CDR1 is SEHNR, CDR2 FQNEAQ, per germline (reference sequence). DNA of the CDR3: TGTGCCAGCATCCCCAGCGGGAGGGCCTACGAGCAGTACTTC. Protein sequence: CASIPSGRAYEQYF.

The CDR3 nucleotides read TGTGCCAGCAGTTACTCCCCGGGTGGGTACACTGAAGCTTTCTTT. This gives the protein CASSYSPGGYTEAFF. This sequence joins TRBV6-5 and TRBJ1-1, with D hard to call. The CDR3 covers 15 residues. The germline CDR1 and CDR2 sequences are MNHEY and SVGAGI. V was clipped by 0 bases and J by 3 bases, with 11 bases between them.

This clone was picked up a small number of times. The chain couples TRBV4-1 to TRBJ1-2; TRBD1 might be the D (6 bases). The CDR3 sequence is 14 residues long. CDR1 MGHRA and CDR2 YSYEKL come from the germline V gene. Deletions cut 0 bases from V and 8 bases from J, with 13 bases between. CDR3 sequence reads: CASSQDGQLGGYTF. DNA of the CDR3: TGCGCCAGCAGCCAAGATGGACAGTTGGGCGGCTACACCTTC.

This clone appeared once. The rearrangement links TRBV28 to TRBJ2-7, with D possibly matching TRBD1 (6 bases). The germline V gene encodes CDR1 MDHEN and CDR2 SYDVKM. CDR3 size: 13 residues. Trimming shortened V by 7 bases and J by 4 bases, and 14 bases separated the two germline ends. The CDR3 loop is CASNPGEKYEQYF. CDR3 coding DNA: TGTGCCAGCAACCCAGGGGAAAAGTACGAGCAGTACTTC.